This TCR beta chain was observed in a study of cytomegalovirus exposure and HLA in healthy donors. The PCR used 60 Vbeta and 13 Jbeta primers. Clones were read by immunoSEQ multiplex PCR, and TCRdb kept only the in-frame ones, dropping some. The data contain about 120,000 clones, about 60% of them singletons. This clonotype originated in a man between 35 and 55 years old in good health and CMV-seropositive. The sequenced sample consisted of PBMCs.

The CDR3 DNA sequence: TGTGCCAGCAGCCGATCGGGAACCTCCTACGAGCAGTACTTC. Encoded protein: CASSRSGTSYEQYF. The chain links TRBV7-2 to TRBJ2-7; weak D call: TRBD2 (5 bases). The CDR3 runs to 14 residues. In germline, CDR1 is SGHTA, CDR2 FQGNSA. Trimming pared 5 bases from V and 0 bases from J, leaving 11 bases between. Full variable domain (outside the CDR3, taken from reference TRBV7-2 and TRBJ2-7): GAGVSQSPSNKVTEKGKDVELRCDPISGHTALYWYRQSLGQGLEFLIYFQGNSAPDKSGLPSDRFSAERTGGSVSTLTIQRTQQEDSAVYLCASSRSGTSYEQYFGPGTRLTVT.